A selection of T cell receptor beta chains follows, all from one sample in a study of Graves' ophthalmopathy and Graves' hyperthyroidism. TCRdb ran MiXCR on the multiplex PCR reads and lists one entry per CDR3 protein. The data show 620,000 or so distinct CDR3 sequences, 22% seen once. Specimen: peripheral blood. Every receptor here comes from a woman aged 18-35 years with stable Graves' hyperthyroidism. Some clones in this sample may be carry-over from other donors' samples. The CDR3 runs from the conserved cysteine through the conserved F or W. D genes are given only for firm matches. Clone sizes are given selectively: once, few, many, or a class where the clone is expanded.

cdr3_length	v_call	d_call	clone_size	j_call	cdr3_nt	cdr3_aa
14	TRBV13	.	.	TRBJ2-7	TGTGCCAGCAGCTTAGAACAGGCGGGTTACGAGCAGTACTTC	CASSLEQAGYEQYF
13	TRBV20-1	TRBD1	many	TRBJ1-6	TGCAGTGCTAGGCCAGGGGGACGATCACCCCTCCACTTT	CSARPGGRSPLHF
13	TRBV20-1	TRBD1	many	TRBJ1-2	TGCAGTGGCGGACAGGCATTTAACTATGGCTACACCTTC	CSGGQAFNYGYTF
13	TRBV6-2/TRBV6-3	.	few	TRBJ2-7	TGTGCCAGCAGTTCCCTCCCAAGCCGCGAGCAGTACTTC	CASSSLPSREQYF
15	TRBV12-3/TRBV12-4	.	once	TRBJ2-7	TGTGCCAGCAGTCTAAGGTCCCAGGGGCCCTACGAGCAGTACTTC	CASSLRSQGPYEQYF
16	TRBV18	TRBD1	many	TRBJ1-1	TGTGCCAGCTCACCACCGATGGGACAGAGGAACACTGAAGCTTTCTTT	CASSPPMGQRNTEAFF
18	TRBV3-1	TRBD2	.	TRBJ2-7	TGTGCCAGCAGCCAAGTGGGGGTTACTAGCGGGAGAAGCTACGAGCAGTACTTC	CASSQVGVTSGRSYEQYF
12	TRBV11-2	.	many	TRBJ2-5	TGTGCCAGCAGCTTTATCGGGGAGACCCAGTACTTC	CASSFIGETQYF
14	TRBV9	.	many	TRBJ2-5	TGTGCCAGCAGCTCCCGGGACTTTCTAGAGACCCAGTACTTC	CASSSRDFLETQYF
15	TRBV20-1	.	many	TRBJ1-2	TGCAGTGTCCCGACGGATGGGACAACTAACTATGGCTACACCTTC	CSVPTDGTTNYGYTF
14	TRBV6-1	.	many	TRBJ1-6	TGTGCCAGCAGTGTGGACCCGGGTAATTCACCCCTCCACTTT	CASSVDPGNSPLHF
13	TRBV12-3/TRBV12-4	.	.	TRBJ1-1	TGTGCCAGCCAACCGACAGTTTACACTGAAGCTTTCTTT	CASQPTVYTEAFF
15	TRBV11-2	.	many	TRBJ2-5	TGTGCCAGCAGCGTAGAAAGATGGGGGCGAGAGACCCAGTACTTC	CASSVERWGRETQYF
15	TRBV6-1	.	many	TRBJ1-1	TGTGCCAGCAGAGGCCCGGGACCCGCGTGGACTGAAGCTTTCTTT	CASRGPGPAWTEAFF
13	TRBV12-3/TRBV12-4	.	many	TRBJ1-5	TGTGCCAGCAGTTCTTGGGGAGATCAGCCCCAGCATTTT	CASSSWGDQPQHF
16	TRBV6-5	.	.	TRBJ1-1	TGTGCCAGCAGTTACCATTCTCTTCAGGGGCCCTTGGGAGCTTTCTTT	CASSYHSLQGPLGAFF
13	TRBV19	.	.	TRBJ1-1	TGTGCCAGTAGTATCCCCGGGATACCTGAAGCTTTCTTT	CASSIPGIPEAFF
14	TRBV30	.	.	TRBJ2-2	TGTGCCTGGAAGGACAAACCTAACACCGGGGAGCTGTTTTTT	CAWKDKPNTGELFF
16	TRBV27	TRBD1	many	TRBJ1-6	TGTGCCAGCAGTTTAAGACCCAGGGGGACTAATTCACCCCTCCACTTT	CASSLRPRGTNSPLHF
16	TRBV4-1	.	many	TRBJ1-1	TGCGCCAGCAGCCAAGGATTACAGGGTGTGTACGGTGAAGCTTTCTTT	CASSQGLQGVYGEAFF
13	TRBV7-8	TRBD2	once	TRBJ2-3	TGTGCCAGCAGCAGCATAGCGGGGGATACGCAGTATTTT	CASSSIAGDTQYF
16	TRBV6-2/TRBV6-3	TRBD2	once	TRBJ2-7	TGTGCCAGCAGTTACTCGATTAGCGGGAGTCTCTACGAGCAGTACTTC	CASSYSISGSLYEQYF
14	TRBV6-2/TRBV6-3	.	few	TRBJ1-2	TGTGCCAGCAGTTACTCCCACACTGTCGATGGCTACACCTTC	CASSYSHTVDGYTF
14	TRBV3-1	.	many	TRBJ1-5	TGTGCCAGCAGCCACAGGGCTCGTAATCAGCCCCAGCATTTT	CASSHRARNQPQHF
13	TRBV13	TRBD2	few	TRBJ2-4	TGTGCCAGCAGTCCGGGGGGGCAAGACATTCAGTACTTC	CASSPGGQDIQYF
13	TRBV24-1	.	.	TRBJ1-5	TGTGCCACCAGTGAGACAGGCGACCAGCCCCAGCATTTT	CATSETGDQPQHF
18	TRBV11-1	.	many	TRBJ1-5	TGTGCCAGCAGCACTTCCTCAGGGTATGGACTAAGCAATCAGCCCCAGCATTTT	CASSTSSGYGLSNQPQHF
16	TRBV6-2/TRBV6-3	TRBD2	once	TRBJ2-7	TGTGCCAGCAGTTACGCCCCAGGTAGCGGGGGGACCGAGCAGTACTTC	CASSYAPGSGGTEQYF
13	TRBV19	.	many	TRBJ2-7	TGTGCCAGTAGTATGGGACCGACTTACGAGCAGTACTTC	CASSMGPTYEQYF
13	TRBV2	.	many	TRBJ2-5	TGTGCCAGCGAGGTGGGCAGCCAAGAGACCCAGTACTTC	CASEVGSQETQYF
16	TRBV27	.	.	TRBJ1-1	TGTGCCAGCAGTCCCCGGAGAATGGTCAGGAACACTGACGCTTTCTTT	CASSPRRMVRNTDAFF
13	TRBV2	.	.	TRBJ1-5	TGTGCCAGCAGTGACATGCGAAATCAGCCCCAGCATTTT	CASSDMRNQPQHF
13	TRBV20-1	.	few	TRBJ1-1	TGCAGTGCCCCCCCCGGGGGAAGGACTGAAGCTTTCTTT	CSAPPGGRTEAFF
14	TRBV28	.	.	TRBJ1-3	TGTGCCAGCAGCCCGGCGGTCAGCCAAAACACCATATATTTT	CASSPAVSQNTIYF
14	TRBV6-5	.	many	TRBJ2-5	TGTGCCAGCAGTTACTTTGGCGGTAAAGGGACCCAGTACTTC	CASSYFGGKGTQYF
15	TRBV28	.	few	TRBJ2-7	TGTGCCAGCAGCCACCAGTCAAGGGGGAGTTACGAGCAGTACTTC	CASSHQSRGSYEQYF
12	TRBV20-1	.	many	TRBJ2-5	TGCAGTGCTAGGCGTTACGAAGAGACCCAGTACTTC	CSARRYEETQYF
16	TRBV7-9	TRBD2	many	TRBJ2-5	TGTGCCAGCAGCTTATCCCTAGCGGGAGGCAAAGAGACCCAGTACTTC	CASSLSLAGGKETQYF
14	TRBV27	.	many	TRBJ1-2	TGTGCCAGCAGTTTAATCGGGGGCCACTATGGCTACACCTTC	CASSLIGGHYGYTF
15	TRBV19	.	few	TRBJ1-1	TGTGCCAGTAGTCGGCGCGGGACATTTAACACTGAAGCTTTCTTT	CASSRRGTFNTEAFF
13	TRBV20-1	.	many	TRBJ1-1	TGCAGTGCTAGTGTCAGTTCGAACACTGAAGCTTTCTTT	CSASVSSNTEAFF
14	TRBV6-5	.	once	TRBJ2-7	TGTGCCAGCAGTTTCTCGGGGCCGACCTACGAGCAGTACTTC	CASSFSGPTYEQYF
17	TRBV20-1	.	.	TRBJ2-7	TGCAGTGCTAGAGATCATGCGAGGGCCGCCAGGTTTTACGAGCAGTACTTC	CSARDHARAARFYEQYF
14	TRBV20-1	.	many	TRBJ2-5	TGCAGTGCTAGAGGTGGCCGAGAACTAGAGACCCAGTACTTC	CSARGGRELETQYF
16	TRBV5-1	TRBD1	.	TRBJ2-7	TGCGCCAGCAGCCAAGGGACAGGGGGCTCGTACTACGAGCAGTACTTC	CASSQGTGGSYYEQYF
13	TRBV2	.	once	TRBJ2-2	TGTGCCAGCACAGCATCCGCCACCGGGGAGCTGTTTTTT	CASTASATGELFF
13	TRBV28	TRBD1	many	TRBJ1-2	TGTGCCAGCAGCAAGGACAGGGAACTTGGCTACACCTTC	CASSKDRELGYTF
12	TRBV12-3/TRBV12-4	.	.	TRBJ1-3	TGTGCCAGCATACCTAATGGAAACACCATATATTTT	CASIPNGNTIYF
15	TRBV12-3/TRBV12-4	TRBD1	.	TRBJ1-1	TGTGCCAGCAGTCCAAGGACAGGGGTGGACACTGAAGCTTTCTTT	CASSPRTGVDTEAFF
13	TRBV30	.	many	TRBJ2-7	TGTGCCTGGAGTTGGCAGGGCGGGCGGGAGCAGTACTTC	CAWSWQGGREQYF
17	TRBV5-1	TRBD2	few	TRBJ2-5	TGCGCCAGCAGCTTGGGACGGGGGGGATCCTACCAAGAGACCCAGTACTTC	CASSLGRGGSYQETQYF